Presented here are 5 T cell receptor beta chains from one specimen sequenced in a study of Graves' ophthalmopathy and Graves' hyperthyroidism. For repertoire sequencing, the TCR beta CDR3 regions were amplified from RNA transcripts. Second-round multiplex PCR followed a first-round RT-PCR using HTBI primers. TCRdb passed the multiplex PCR reads through MiXCR, listing each CDR3 protein once. This sample carries roughly 1.1 million distinct CDR3 sequences, about 38% of them seen once, and the ten largest clones take 11%. The sequencing sample was made of peripheral blood or thyroid tissue (not recorded which). The receptors originated from an adult man with Graves' hyperthyroidism.

The sample holds a few counts of this clonotype. At one of its ends the junction is not consistent with the germline gene, which may arise from a read error. The V call is TRBV7-2, the J call TRBJ2-7, with 12 bases fitting TRBD2. This CDR3 contains 18 residues. Germline assignment: CDR1 SGHTA and CDR2 FQGNSA. The chain's CDR3 is CASSQALQLAGGSDEQYF. The CDR3 bases are TGCGCCAGCAGCCAAGCCCTACAACTAGCGGGAGGATCCGACGAGCAGTACTTC.

This chain connects TRBV4-3 to TRBJ1-5, with D uncertain. Germline assignment: CDR1 LGHNA and CDR2 YSLEER. This CDR3 is 19 amino acids long. With 0 bases removed from V and 4 bases from J, the gap between germline ends came to 22 bases. The CDR3, as DNA: TGCGCCAGCAGCCAAGATTTAACTAGAAAAGGGCGGGAAAATCAGCCCCAGCATTTT. As protein: CASSQDLTRKGRENQPQHF.

This clonotype was observed many times. The chain employs TRBV11-3 and TRBJ2-2; a possible D gene is TRBD1 (5 bases). The CDR3 sequence is 13 residues long. Germline V gene sequence: CDR1 SGHNT, CDR2 YENEEA. V was clipped by 4 bases and J by 4 bases, with 7 bases between them. CDR3 in DNA: TGTGCCAGCAGCTCCAGGGCCACCGGGGAGCTGTTTTTT. Its protein is CASSSRATGELFF.

This clonotype was observed at least ten times. V usage is TRBV6-2 or TRBV6-3 and J usage is TRBJ1-1; D remains unclear. V lost 2 bases and J lost 2, with 6 bases in between. The CDR3 consists of 13 residues. CDR1 and CDR2 (germline): MNHEY, SVGEGT. CDR3 in amino acids: CASSYADNTEAFF. The CDR3 nucleotides read TGTGCCAGCAGTTACGCCGATAACACTGAAGCTTTCTTT.

V is TRBV29-1 and J is TRBJ1-3; D gene unclear. CDR1 SQVTM and CDR2 ANQGSEA come from the germline V gene. The CDR3 has 10 amino acids. V lost 4 bases and J 4 bases, leaving 2 bases between the germline ends. CDR3 nucleotides: TGCAGCGTTGGGGGAAACACCATATATTTT. Its translation is CSVGGNTIYF.